This T cell receptor (beta chain) was identified during a study of blood T cell repertoires in COVID-19. Turning to the study itself: PBMCs, B-cell-depleted T cells, or T cells were the source of the cDNA or gDNA that made up the material.

This clone was observed at least ten times. Libraries were prepared by immunoSEQ multiplex PCR; TCRdb keeps only in-frame clonotypes and omits some of them. This table has under 150,000 clones, around 80% appearing once. Germline V gene sequence: CDR1 GTSNPN, CDR2 SVGIG (reference sequence). This CDR3 has 15 residues. V shed 0 bases and J shed 2 bases, with 14 bases lying between them. Sequencing was carried out using peripheral blood. This TCR was recovered from a man between 60 and 75 years old with acute or convalescent COVID-19. The rearrangement links TRBV30 to TRBJ2-7; possible D gene TRBD2, 5 bases. CDR3 protein: CAWSVGSWVTYEQYF. The DNA for the CDR3 is TGTGCCTGGAGTGTAGGGAGCTGGGTCACCTACGAGCAGTACTTC.